The 7 T cell receptor beta chains given below trace back to one sample, sequenced in a study of post-analysis software for immune sequencing data. Points from the study as a whole: The five TRBV segments detected at higher frequency in patients than in controls included TRBV5-6, TRBV5-1 and TRBV20-1.

The authors incorporated unique molecular identifiers into the TCR beta cDNA libraries. TCRdb reprocessed the PCR reads with MiXCR, giving one entry per CDR3 protein. The sample gives about 500,000 distinct CDR3 sequences, roughly 45% of which show up once; roughly 12% is in the top ten. These TCRs are of unknown antigen specificity. The sequencing input was blood. The receptors originated from a girl aged 5-17 years with multiple sclerosis.

This clonotype turned up a few times. This sequence joins TRBV20-1 and TRBJ2-5; 8 bases agree with TRBD2. Germline V gene data show CDR1 as DFQATT and CDR2 as SNEGSKA (reference sequence). CDR3 size: 12 residues. The V segment lost 1 base and the J segment 11 bases; nucleotides outside the gene matches: 6. The CDR3 region is CSARGGGGGQYF. The CDR3 nucleotides are TGCAGTGCTAGAGGGGGGGGCGGGGGGCAGTACTTC.

The gene calls are TRBV3-1 and TRBJ2-7, with D uncertain. The germline V and J ends were trimmed by 0 bases and 0 bases, with 3 bases remaining between them. Germline CDR1 LGHDT, CDR2 YNNKEL (reference sequence). This CDR3 region has 13 residues. DNA for the CDR3: TGTGCCAGCAGCCAAGAATTCTCCTACGAGCAGTACTTC. As protein: CASSQEFSYEQYF.

V usage is TRBV25-1 and J usage is TRBJ1-4; 8 bases line up with TRBD1. This CDR3 is 17 amino acids long. V was clipped by 0 bases and J by 8 bases; unmatched bases: 11. The germline gives CDR1 MGHDK, CDR2 SYGVNS. This CDR3 is CASSEYAKDRVNEKLFF. CDR3 bases: TGTGCCAGCAGTGAATATGCAAAGGACAGGGTAAACGAAAAACTGTTTTTT. Filled out from reference TRBV25-1 and TRBJ1-4, the complete variable domain reads EADIYQTPRYLVIGTGKKITLECSQTMGHDKMYWYQQDPGMELHLIHYSYGVNSTEKGDLSSESTVSRIRTEHFPLTLESARPSHTSQYLCASSEYAKDRVNEKLFFGSGTQLSVL.

This clonotype was observed a handful of times. CDR3 loop: CASSLGGRASYEQYF. For the CDR3, the DNA is TGTGCCAGCAGTCTGGGCGGGAGGGCGAGCTACGAGCAGTACTTC. The chain has TRBV6-6 and TRBJ2-7, with 9 bases aligning to TRBD2. CDR1 MNHNY and CDR2 SVGAGI come from the germline V gene (reference sequence). The V gene end was trimmed by 5 bases and the J gene end by 3 bases; junction bases not matched to a gene: 8. The length of the CDR3 is 15 residues.

This chain connects TRBV4-3 to TRBJ2-5; D may be TRBD1 (6 bases). The end of the DNA fits TRBJ2-7 better, so the J call may be wrong. CDR1 and CDR2 from the germline V gene are LGHNA and YSLEER. The CDR3 spans 16 residues. The CDR3 nucleotides are TGCGCCAGCAGCCAAGATCACAGGGAGAAAGTCTACGAGCAGTACTTC. Amino acid sequence: CASSQDHREKVYEQYF.

The V and J genes are TRBV5-1 and TRBJ2-5, with D maybe TRBD1 (5 bases). Near its end, the DNA agrees better with TRBJ2-7, so the J call may be wrong. This CDR3 is 12 amino acids long. Per germline, CDR1 SGHRS and CDR2 YFSETQ. DNA of the CDR3: TGCGCCAGCAGCGCGGACACCTTCGAGCAGTACTTC. Its protein product is CASSADTFEQYF.

The gene calls are TRBV24-1 and TRBJ2-3, with TRBD1 identical over 9 bases. The CDR3 length is 17 residues. V shed 4 bases, J shed 2 bases, and the junction held 9 bases outside the gene matches. CDR1 and CDR2 from the germline V gene are KGHDR and SFDVKD. CDR3 region: CATSDSDRGQYTDTQYF. The CDR3 coding sequence is TGTGCCACCAGTGACTCGGACAGGGGACAATACACAGATACGCAGTATTTT.